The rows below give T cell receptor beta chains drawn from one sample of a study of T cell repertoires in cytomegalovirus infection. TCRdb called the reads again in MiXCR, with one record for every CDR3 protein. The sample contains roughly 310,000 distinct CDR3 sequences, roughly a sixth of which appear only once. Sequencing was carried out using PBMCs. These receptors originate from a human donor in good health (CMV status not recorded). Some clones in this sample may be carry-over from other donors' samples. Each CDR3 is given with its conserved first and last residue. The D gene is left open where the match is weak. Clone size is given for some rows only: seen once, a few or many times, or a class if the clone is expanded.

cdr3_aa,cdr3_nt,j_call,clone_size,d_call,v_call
CASSQEVAVSSYNEQFF,TGCGCCAGCAGCCAAGAGGTGGCGGTGAGCTCCTACAATGAGCAGTTCTTC,TRBJ2-1,-,-,TRBV4-3
CASSFGQGTYNEQFF,TGTGCCAGCAGCTTCGGACAGGGGACCTACAATGAGCAGTTCTTC,TRBJ2-1,many,TRBD1,TRBV7-2
CASSFLPSSYEQYF,TGTGCCAGCAGCTTCCTGCCCTCCTCCTACGAGCAGTACTTC,TRBJ2-7,few,-,TRBV5-6
CASSLYGQLNQPQHF,TGTGCCAGCAGTCTATACGGACAGCTAAATCAGCCCCAGCATTTT,TRBJ1-5,many,-,TRBV28
CAMNLGQASYGYTF,TGTGCCATGAACCTCGGACAGGCAAGCTATGGCTACACCTTC,TRBJ1-2,many,TRBD1,TRBV7-2
CASSSHQDRVYGYTF,TGTGCCAGCAGTTCACACCAGGACAGGGTTTATGGCTACACCTTC,TRBJ1-2,-,TRBD1,TRBV28
CASSPRVGAKNIQYF,TGTGCCAGCTCCCCGAGAGTGGGTGCCAAAAACATTCAGTACTTC,TRBJ2-4,-,-,TRBV6-2/TRBV6-3
CASSRRLAGGRNNEQFF,TGTGCCAGCAGCCGCAGACTAGCGGGGGGGAGGAACAATGAGCAGTTCTTC,TRBJ2-1,few,TRBD2,TRBV3-1
CASSYLGTTEAFF,TGTGCCAGCAGTTACTTGGGTACCACTGAAGCTTTCTTT,TRBJ1-1,few,-,TRBV6-6
CSARDSTGFYGYTF,TGCAGTGCTAGAGACTCGACAGGCTTCTATGGCTACACCTTC,TRBJ1-2,-,-,TRBV20-1
CASSYGGDYNEQFF,TGTGCCAGCAGTTACGGGGGGGACTACAATGAGCAGTTCTTC,TRBJ2-1,-,TRBD2,TRBV6-5
CSANSQVSTDTQYF,TGCAGTGCTAATTCGCAGGTTAGCACAGATACGCAGTATTTT,TRBJ2-3,few,-,TRBV20-1
CSAGRRETQYF,TGCAGTGCCGGGCGGCGGGAGACCCAGTACTTC,TRBJ2-5,-,-,TRBV20-1
CASSSPTGLNTEAFF,TGTGCCAGCAGCTCCCCGACAGGACTGAACACTGAAGCTTTCTTT,TRBJ1-1,many,-,TRBV11-2
CASSLGTGKEKLFF,TGTGCCAGCAGCTTGGGGACAGGGAAGGAAAAACTGTTTTTT,TRBJ1-4,many,TRBD1,TRBV7-8
CASSQEPGTPTYNSPLHF,TGCGCCAGCAGCCAAGAACCGGGGACACCGACATATAATTCACCCCTCCACTTT,TRBJ1-6,-,-,TRBV4-1
CASSLSFRDRAQPQHF,TGTGCCAGCAGCTTATCCTTCCGGGACAGGGCTCAGCCCCAGCATTTT,TRBJ1-5,many,TRBD1,TRBV7-8
CSVTGLAEFTDTQYF,TGCAGCGTGACGGGACTAGCGGAATTCACAGATACGCAGTATTTT,TRBJ2-3,-,TRBD2,TRBV29-1
CASSPSNMETQYF,TGTGCCAGCTCACCCTCAAATATGGAGACCCAGTACTTC,TRBJ2-5,-,-,TRBV18
CATARGYYGYTF,TGTGCCACCGCACGGGGTTACTATGGCTACACCTTC,TRBJ1-2,many,-,TRBV28
CASSLQGVVGYTF,TGTGCCAGCAGCTTACAGGGGGTGGTTGGCTACACCTTC,TRBJ1-2,few,TRBD1,TRBV5-4
CASSQDLGKIYNYGYTF,TGTGCCAGCAGCCAAGATCTTGGGAAGATTTATAACTATGGCTACACCTTC,TRBJ1-2,few,-,TRBV4-2
CASSQDGVNHAMNTEAFF,TGCGCCAGCAGCCAAGATGGGGTCAACCATGCTATGAACACTGAAGCTTTCTTT,TRBJ1-1,many,-,TRBV4-1
CASSTDSGDTEAFF,TGTGCCAGCAGCACCGACTCGGGAGACACTGAAGCTTTCTTT,TRBJ1-1,many,-,TRBV7-2
CASSSSYGNQPQHF,TGTGCCAGCAGCTCCTCTTATGGAAATCAGCCCCAGCATTTT,TRBJ1-5,-,-,TRBV7-8
CSARQTGALKLYTF,TGCAGTGCTAGACAGACAGGGGCATTAAAACTCTACACCTTC,TRBJ1-2,-,TRBD1,TRBV20-1
CASSPGEKNYGYTF,TGCGCCAGCAGCCCCGGGGAAAAGAACTATGGCTACACCTTC,TRBJ1-2,-,-,TRBV5-1
CASSEPGRYNEQFF,TGCGCCAGCAGCGAACCGGGACGGTACAATGAGCAGTTCTTC,TRBJ2-1,-,-,TRBV5-1
CASSQDPGAGGETQYF,TGCGCCAGCAGCCAAGATCCGGGGGCTGGGGGAGAGACCCAGTACTTC,TRBJ2-5,few,-,TRBV4-1
CASNPGTIPLYEQYF,TGTGCCAGCAACCCCGGGACTATCCCTCTCTACGAGCAGTACTTC,TRBJ2-7,many,TRBD2,TRBV6-1
CASRHVQGLGTDTQYF,TGTGCCAGTAGGCATGTACAGGGACTGGGCACAGATACGCAGTATTTT,TRBJ2-3,many,-,TRBV19
CSARDSLDEPQHF,TGCAGTGCTAGAGATTCTCTAGATGAGCCCCAGCATTTT,TRBJ1-5,-,-,TRBV20-1
CASRMAGGFGELFF,TGTGCCAGCAGAATGGCAGGGGGCTTCGGGGAGCTGTTTTTT,TRBJ2-2,few,TRBD1,TRBV7-2
CASSLTVSRTGELFF,TGTGCCAGCAGCTTAACAGTTTCGCGCACCGGGGAGCTGTTTTTT,TRBJ2-2,many,-,TRBV7-3
CASTSFGGGAYNEQFF,TGTGCCAGCACCTCCTTTGGTGGGGGGGCCTACAATGAGCAGTTCTTC,TRBJ2-1,few,TRBD2,TRBV12-3/TRBV12-4
CASSRTGGGVAHTEAFF,TGTGCCAGTAGCCGGACAGGGGGAGGAGTGGCGCACACTGAAGCTTTCTTT,TRBJ1-1,few,TRBD1,TRBV19
CSARGGDKNTEAFF,TGCAGTGCTAGAGGCGGGGACAAGAACACTGAAGCTTTCTTT,TRBJ1-1,-,-,TRBV20-1
CASSLVLASHNEQFF,TGTGCCAGCAGTTTAGTCTTGGCTAGCCACAATGAGCAGTTCTTC,TRBJ2-1,few,-,TRBV12-3/TRBV12-4
CASSVGRQALGGYTF,TGTGCCAGCAGCGTAGGCCGGCAGGCCCTGGGAGGCTACACCTTC,TRBJ1-2,few,-,TRBV7-9
CASSLPERQGDGYTF,TGTGCCAGCAGCCTCCCCGAACGACAGGGGGACGGCTACACCTTC,TRBJ1-2,-,TRBD1,TRBV7-9